Presented here are 2 T cell receptor beta chains from one specimen sequenced in a study of blood T cell repertoires in COVID-19. Sequenced by immunoSEQ multiplex PCR; TCRdb stores in-frame clones only, minus some. The table has 200,000 or so clones, 82% seen once. Sequencing was performed on peripheral blood. All receptors come from a human donor with acute or convalescent COVID-19. The donor label of this sample is uncertain.

This rearrangement joins TRBV10-3 to TRBJ2-7, with 8 bases that match TRBD2. The CDR3 runs 15 residues. Per germline, CDR1 ENHRY and CDR2 SYGVKD. The ends lost 0 bases at V and 7 bases at J; junction bases unmatched: 8. The CDR3 nucleotides read TGTGCCATCAGTGAGTCGAAAGCGGGAGCGGGTGAGCAGTACTTC. It encodes CAISESKAGAGEQYF.

The CDR3 DNA is TGTGCCAGCAGTTACTCTACAGGTTATCAGCCCCAGCATTTT. Its translation: CASSYSTGYQPQHF. V and J are TRBV6-6 and TRBJ1-5; D possibly corresponds to TRBD1 (5 bases). The V end lost 0 bases, the J end lost 5 bases, and 8 bases lay between the germline ends. The germline CDR1 and CDR2 sequences are MNHNY and SVGAGI (reference sequence). The CDR3 length is 14 residues.